This is a list of T cell receptor beta chains from one sample in a study of T cells in Graves' hyperthyroidism and ophthalmopathy. Each CDR3 protein is one row after TCRdb ran MiXCR on the multiplex PCR reads. The sample lists around 400,000 distinct CDR3 sequences; under 15% were seen once. Specimen: blood. The receptors derive from a woman between 18 and 30 years old with Graves' hyperthyroidism. CDR3s include the opening cysteine and the closing phenylalanine or tryptophan. A D gene is named only where the DNA matches it firmly. Expanded clones are given a class, and other clones once, few, many or no size at all.

>many|TRBV11-3|TRBJ2-1|NA
TGTGCCGGAAGGGACCGAAATACCAATGAGCAGTTCTTC
CAGRDRNTNEQFF
>many|TRBV6-2/TRBV6-3|TRBJ1-5|NA
TGTGCCAGCAGTTACGAGCGGGCGGCGGGCAATCAGCCCCAGCATTTT
CASSYERAAGNQPQHF
>many|TRBV3-1|TRBJ2-7|NA
TGTGCCAGCAGCCAAGAAACCCCCCTCGGTGGGACGTATTACGAGCAGTACTTC
CASSQETPLGGTYYEQYF
>many|TRBV5-1|TRBJ1-1|TRBD1
TGCGCCAGCAGCTGGTACGGGGACAGGGCAGGGAACACTGAAGCTTTCTTT
CASSWYGDRAGNTEAFF
>many|TRBV6-2/TRBV6-3|TRBJ2-2|TRBD1
TGTGCCAGCAGTCAACGGACAGGGGGCTACACCGGGGAGCTGTTTTTT
CASSQRTGGYTGELFF
>NA|TRBV29-1|TRBJ2-5|TRBD2
TGCAGCGTTGGGGGCCTAGCGGGGGGAATCTCCGAGACCCAGTACTTC
CSVGGLAGGISETQYF
>NA|TRBV20-1|TRBJ1-6|TRBD1
TGCAGTGCTAGTACAGGGGCGGTGAATTCACCCCTCCACTTT
CSASTGAVNSPLHF
>few|TRBV5-1|TRBJ2-6|NA
TGCGCCAGCAGCCTGGGTCTTTTGGACGGGGCCAACGTCCTGACTTTC
CASSLGLLDGANVLTF
>NA|TRBV25-1|TRBJ1-6|TRBD1
TGTGCCAGCAGGTTCCCGGGACAGAATTCACCCCTCCACTTT
CASRFPGQNSPLHF
>many|TRBV28|TRBJ1-2|TRBD1
TGTGCCAGCAGGTATTCAGGGGGAAACTATGGCTACACCTTC
CASRYSGGNYGYTF
>many|TRBV20-1|TRBJ1-2|NA
TGCAGTGCCCCGGGACTTAACTATGGCTACACCTTC
CSAPGLNYGYTF
>many|TRBV5-1|TRBJ2-3|TRBD2
TGCGCCAGCAGCTACGGGGGGTACACAGATACGCAGTATTTT
CASSYGGYTDTQYF
>many|TRBV7-2|TRBJ2-7|TRBD2
TGTGCCAGCAGCTGGACTAGCCTCAACGAGCAGTACTTC
CASSWTSLNEQYF
>many|TRBV13|TRBJ2-6|NA
TGTGCCAGCAGACTTGCGGGAAGCTCTGGGGCCAACGTCCTGACTTTC
CASRLAGSSGANVLTF
>many|TRBV7-9|TRBJ1-1|NA
TGTGCCAGCAGCACATCAGGGGTCCCGAACACTGAAGCTTTCTTT
CASSTSGVPNTEAFF
>few|TRBV2|TRBJ2-7|TRBD1
TGTGCCAGTCGCAGCCGGGACAGGGGTTACGAGCAGTACTTC
CASRSRDRGYEQYF
>few|TRBV5-1|TRBJ2-2|NA
TGCGCCAGCAGCCTGCGGAGCGCAGGGAAGATGGAGCTGTTTTTT
CASSLRSAGKMELFF
>many|TRBV6-1|TRBJ1-4|TRBD1
TGTGCCAGCAGTCGGGGGACAGGGAAAAAACTGTTTTTT
CASSRGTGKKLFF
>many|TRBV12-3/TRBV12-4|TRBJ2-1|TRBD2
TGTGCCAGCAGTAACCAACGGACTAGCGGGAGACCTTACAATGAGCAGTTCTTC
CASSNQRTSGRPYNEQFF
>NA|TRBV30|TRBJ2-2|TRBD2
TGTGCCTGGAGTGGAGGACTAGCGGGATCTGCTGTGGAGCTGTTTTTT
CAWSGGLAGSAVELFF
>many|TRBV28|TRBJ2-5|NA
TGTGCCACCGGGGACCCCCAAGAGACCCAGTACTTC
CATGDPQETQYF
>many|TRBV10-1|TRBJ2-2|NA
TGCGCCAGCGATCCTCGGAGGGGCCCTTCGAACACCGGGGAGCTGTTTTTT
CASDPRRGPSNTGELFF
>many|TRBV7-9|TRBJ2-2|TRBD1
TGTGCCAGCAGCTTCGAAGGACAGGGCCCCACCGGGGAGCTGTTTTTT
CASSFEGQGPTGELFF
>NA|TRBV4-1|TRBJ2-2|NA
TGCGCCAGCAGCCCCCATCAGGGTACCGGGGAGCTGTTTTTT
CASSPHQGTGELFF
>few|TRBV5-5|TRBJ1-2|NA
TGTGCCAGCAGTCCGGCGGCAGGGAGGCTCAACTATGGCTACACCTTC
CASSPAAGRLNYGYTF
>NA|TRBV7-9|TRBJ2-3|TRBD2
TGTGCCAGCAGCTCCATTAGCGGGGGAGAAGATACGCAGTATTTT
CASSSISGGEDTQYF
>many|TRBV24-1|TRBJ2-1|NA
TGTGCCACCAGTGATTTCGGTGGGGGCTTTCAGTTCTTC
CATSDFGGGFQFF
>many|TRBV7-9|TRBJ1-6|TRBD1
TGTGCCAGCAGCTTAGGGGACAGAAATTCACCCCTCCACTTT
CASSLGDRNSPLHF
>many|TRBV6-1|TRBJ2-7|TRBD1
TGTGCCACCGGACAGGGGGGAAACGAGCAGTACTTC
CATGQGGNEQYF
>many|TRBV11-2|TRBJ2-1|TRBD1
TGTGCCAGCCGAGACAGGGGATCCTACAATGAGCAGTTCTTC
CASRDRGSYNEQFF
>many|TRBV19|TRBJ2-3|TRBD2
TGTGCCAGTACGCTACTAGCGGGAGGGACAGATACGCAGTATTTT
CASTLLAGGTDTQYF